This T cell receptor beta chain emerged from a study of blood T cells in healthy people across ages. Study results and caveats: Diversity was higher, and naive CD4+ cells more numerous, in long-lived donors than in aged donors.

Using a J-beta primer mix together with a sample-barcoded 5' primer, a second PCR was run for about 7 to 12 cycles. Each CDR3 protein is one row after TCRdb ran MiXCR on the 5' RACE reads. The sample includes more than 1,400,000 distinct CDR3 sequences, roughly 40% seen only once; the top ten take roughly 8.2%. In regard to this clonotype: The target antigen is unknown.

Trimming left V 4 bases short and J 4 bases short, with 17 bases between. The germline CDR1 and CDR2 sequences are DFQATT and SNEGSKA (reference sequence). The CDR3 is made up of 14 amino acids. This TCR was recovered from a woman younger than 30 in good health. Specimen: blood. The rearrangement uses TRBV20-1 and TRBJ2-7; weak D call: TRBD1 (6 bases). The CDR3 protein is CSATSGDGPYEQYF. The CDR3 nucleotides are TGCAGTGCTACCTCAGGGGATGGTCCTTACGAGCAGTACTTC.